This T cell receptor (beta chain) was captured by sequencing in a study of PD-L1 blockade in urothelial cancer. Study as a whole: Analyses were performed on blood at 3 weeks after treatment start (the second dose) and at 6 weeks. General study points: Below-median pretreatment blood TCR clonality was associated with improved progression-free and overall survival.

Data came from immunoSEQ multiplex PCR; TCRdb stores just in-frame clones and leaves some out. The sample shows roughly 63,000 clones, 81% of them seen only once. The time point denotes: pretreatment peripheral blood. As concerns this clone: Its antigen is unidentified.

CDR1 and CDR2 from the germline V gene are LNHDA and SQIVND (reference sequence). Between the trimmed V and J ends, which lost 8 bases and 2 bases, there was a span of 19 bases. The CDR3 loop spans 15 amino acids. The source of this sequence is a man in his sixties or seventies with urothelial cancer. The sequences come from PBMCs, collected around atezolizumab (anti-PD-L1) treatment. V is TRBV19 and J is TRBJ2-7, with a possible D match to TRBD1 (5 bases). DNA of the CDR3: TGTGCCAGTGCGGTAAGCAGGGTAAGAGCCTACGAGCAGTACTTC. Translated, it gives CASAVSRVRAYEQYF.